One TCR beta chain is described in this entry. What antigen it recognizes has not been identified. These data belong to a study of T cells expressing NK-cell markers (dated by TCRdb to about 2020). About the investigation overall: TCR beta-chain repertoires were profiled in sorted CD3+CD56+NKG2C+, CD3+CD56+NKG2C- and CD3+CD56-NKG2C+ T-cell subsets from several donors. Among the eight sequenced donors, seven were HCMV-seropositive and one was HCMV-seronegative. All eight donors whose samples were sequenced were randomly selected healthy volunteers, three of them men and five women. Libraries were sequenced as 2 x 150 bp reads on Illumina HiSeq 2000/2500, MiSeq or NextSeq.

Overall results and qualifications from the work: For roughly six donors, the dominant CD3+CD56+NKG2C+ clonotypes were among the top 10 CD8+ clonotypes and accounted for 1.0-7.0% of CD8+ T cells. Whether the expanded NKG2C-expressing T cell clones were specific for HCMV antigens remained unclear. Those dominant clonotypes were again the most abundant among CD3+CD56-NKG2C+ cells in a few donors, at roughly 25-60.1%.

HCMV serostatus was determined by detecting HCMV-specific IgG in serum with a commercial ELISA kit. Peripheral blood mononuclear cells were isolated from blood by Ficoll density gradient centrifugation. From cysteine to phenylalanine, the CDR3 is 15 amino acids long. The coding DNA is unavailable. Data came from an Illumina HiSeq 2000. TCR beta cDNA libraries were made by 5'RACE template switching that added a universal primer site and unique molecular identifiers. Priming for cDNA synthesis came from the TCR beta constant segment, and two successive PCR amplification steps followed. The authors' pipeline ran thus. MIGEC was used to demultiplex reads and group reads by UMI, and MiTCR was used to assemble and quantify clonotypes. To exclude erroneous sequences, any TCR cDNA sequence not supported by at least two reads was discarded. The tcR package was used for downstream repertoire analysis, and clonotypes were matched between fractions using CDR3 nucleotide sequence together with V segment. VDJmatch was used to annotate antigen specificity against VDJdb, with one amino acid substitution in CDR3 allowed. After reprocessing by TCRdb, each CDR3 protein sequence is one entry, and no DNA is given. None of the V and J calls come from the authors' own analysis; TCRdb made them. The table for this sample lists a few hundred thousand distinct CDR3 sequences. The ten largest clones take up 0.39% of the sample.

The rearrangement combines TRBV12-3 or TRBV12-4 with TRBJ2-3; the TRBD1 assignment by TCRdb is unverifiable without DNA. The sequence was obtained from a man between 18 and 35 years old in good health. Donor details come from another sample of the same person, matched by shared clones. The specimen sequenced was blood T cells: a sorted CD56 or NKG2C T cell subset, CD4+ or CD8+ T cells, or bulk PBMC T cells (not recorded which). The CDR3 amino acid sequence is: CASSSGQANTDTQYF.